A single sample gave rise to the 14 T cell receptor beta chains below, sequenced in a study of blood T cell repertoires in COVID-19. Repertoires were generated with immunoSEQ multiplex PCR, while TCRdb's copy carries only in-frame clones and drops some. The data show about 200,000 clones, with 94% seen just once and 0.6% to 0.9% held by the top ten. The sample taken for sequencing was peripheral blood. Source of these receptors: a man aged 25 to 45 with COVID-19, enrolled during active disease.

This clone was counted a single time. V and J are TRBV18 and TRBJ1-5; tentative D call: TRBD1 (5 bases). The CDR3 length is 15 residues. Germline CDR1 KGHSH, CDR2 LQKENI. Trimming took 3 bases from V and 1 from J, leaving 10 bases between them. CDR3 amino acids: CASSPPGASNQPQHF. The CDR3 coding sequence is TGTGCCAGCTCACCCCCTGGGGCGAGCAATCAGCCCCAGCATTTT.

The rearrangement uses TRBV9 and TRBJ2-3, with 8 bases lining up with TRBD1. Germline V lookup: CDR1 SGDLS, CDR2 YYNGEE. The CDR3 consists of 16 residues. Trimming took 3 bases from V and 3 from J; bases not matched to a gene: 9. This CDR3 is CASSDRTGPRTDTQYF. CDR3 nucleotide sequence: TGTGCCAGCAGCGACCGGACAGGGCCCAGGACAGATACGCAGTATTTT. Variable domain in full (rest from reference TRBV9 and TRBJ2-3): DSGVTQTPKHLITATGQRVTLRCSPRSGDLSVYWYQQSLDQGLQFLIQYYNGEERAKGNILERFSAQQFPDLHSELNLSSLELGDSALYFCASSDRTGPRTDTQYFGPGTRLTVL.

The gene calls are TRBV10-3 and TRBJ2-5; TRBD2 matches at 11 bases. The ends lost 6 bases at V and 0 bases at J; junction bases unmatched: 0. Germline CDR1 ENHRY, CDR2 SYGVKD. This CDR3 contains 14 residues. CDR3 in DNA: TGTGCCATCAGGACTAGCGGGGACCAAGAGACCCAGTACTTC. Translated, it gives CAIRTSGDQETQYF.

This clone showed up just once. The chain recombines TRBV19 with TRBJ1-2; no firm D call. This CDR3 comprises 12 residues. V was pared by 3 bases and J by 10 bases, with 12 bases between. CDR1 and CDR2 from the germline V gene are LNHDA and SQIVND (reference sequence). The DNA of the CDR3 is TGTGCCAGTAGTATTGCCAGGAGGGCCTACACCTTC. Translating it yields CASSIARRAYTF.

V usage is TRBV30 and J usage is TRBJ1-2; maybe TRBD1 (6 bases). The CDR3 consists of 14 residues. Germline-derived CDR1 and CDR2 are GTSNPN and SVGIG (reference sequence). Trimming took 5 bases from V and 6 from J, leaving 19 bases between them. The CDR3 nucleotides are TGTGCCTGGCAACGACAGGAGGTTTGGGATGGCTACACCTTC. It translates to CAWQRQEVWDGYTF.

The CDR3 DNA sequence: TGTGCCAGCAGCCAGAGAGGTGCGGAGTCCGAAGCTTTCTTT. Translation gives CASSQRGAESEAFF. The J gene is TRBJ1-1, the V gene TRBV7-9; no firm D call. The CDR3 has 14 amino acids. The V end lost 5 bases, the J end lost 8 bases, and 18 bases lay between the germline ends. Germline V gives CDR1 SEHNR, CDR2 FQNEAQ (reference sequence).

The DNA for the CDR3 is TGTGCCAGCAGTTCAACAGGGACGAGCTACGAGCAGTACTTC. Translated, it gives CASSSTGTSYEQYF. The V call is TRBV27, the J call TRBJ2-7, with D possibly matching TRBD1 (6 bases). Germline assignment: CDR1 MNHEY and CDR2 SMNVEV (reference sequence). Trimming removed 4 bases at V and 3 bases at J, with 13 bases between. This CDR3 contains 14 residues.

V gene TRBV3-1 (or the pseudogene TRBV3-2) combines with J gene TRBJ1-2; D might be TRBD1 (5 bases). The germline V and J ends were trimmed by 3 bases and 4 bases, with 18 bases remaining between them. Germline V gene sequence: CDR1 LGHDT, CDR2 YNNKEL (reference sequence). CDR3 length: 16 residues. The CDR3 coding sequence is TGTGCCAGCAGCCACGAACCCCCAGACAGAGTCTATGGCTACACCTTC. Translation: CASSHEPPDRVYGYTF.

The CDR3 loop is CATLRRVRNQPQHF. In DNA, the CDR3 is TGTGCCACCCTTCGCAGGGTAAGGAATCAGCCCCAGCATTTT. V gene TRBV27 combines with J gene TRBJ1-5, with D tentatively TRBD1 (5 bases). Trimming left V 10 bases short and J 4 bases short, with 17 bases between. The CDR3 contains 14 residues. CDR1 and CDR2 (germline): MNHEY, SMNVEV (reference sequence).

This clone was seen once. The same CDR3 is also encoded by other DNA sequences in this sample. The chain uses TRBV9 and TRBJ2-1; 10 positions match TRBD2. The ends lost 2 bases at V and 0 bases at J; junction bases unmatched: 8. The germline gives CDR1 SGDLS, CDR2 YYNGEE. The CDR3 is 18 amino acids. In DNA, the CDR3 is TGTGCCAGCAGCGTGGGAACTAGCGGGGTAAGCTCCTACAATGAGCAGTTCTTC. It translates to CASSVGTSGVSSYNEQFF.

The chain links TRBV2 to TRBJ2-1; D is undetermined. The ends were cut back, 5 bases at V and 3 bases at J, with 5 bases in the middle. Germline V CDR1 and CDR2: SNHLY, FYNNEI. The CDR3 covers 12 residues. The CDR3 sequence is CASSYSYNEQFF. In DNA form, the CDR3 reads TGTGCCAGCAGTTATAGCTACAATGAGCAGTTCTTC.

The chain joins TRBV7-3 to TRBJ2-2; the match to TRBD1 covers 8 bases. The V gene end was trimmed by 3 bases and the J gene end by 7 bases; junction bases not matched to a gene: 10. The CDR3 spans 16 residues. Germline loops: CDR1 SGHTA, CDR2 FQGTGA. CDR3 sequence reads: CASSLGDRIPFGELFF. The CDR3 DNA reads TGTGCCAGCAGCTTGGGGGACAGGATACCCTTCGGGGAGCTGTTTTTT.

The chain has TRBV7-9 and TRBJ1-1, with TRBD1 as a possible D gene (6 bases). CDR3 length equals 14 residues. Trimming took 5 bases from V and 1 from J, leaving 11 bases between them. In germline, CDR1 is SEHNR, CDR2 FQNEAQ (reference sequence). The DNA for the CDR3 is TGTGCCAGCAGCCTACAGGGCGGGAACACTGAAGCTTTCTTT. It translates to CASSLQGGNTEAFF.

V and J are TRBV9 and TRBJ2-2, with 10 bases lining up with TRBD2. This CDR3 spans 16 amino acids. V lost 1 base, J lost 5 bases, and 5 bases stayed unmatched. The germline V gene has CDR1 SGDLS and CDR2 YYNGEE. CDR3 in amino acids: CASSVSSGGLTGELFF. In DNA form, the CDR3 reads TGTGCCAGCAGCGTATCTAGCGGGGGCCTTACCGGGGAGCTGTTTTTT.